This TCR beta chain was profiled in a study of blood T cell repertoires in COVID-19. Looking at the study overall: In each case, the material was cDNA or gDNA derived from T cells, B-cell-depleted T cells, or PBMCs.

This clone was counted only a few times. The length of the CDR3 is 14 residues. Unmatched junction bases numbered 6, after V lost 3 bases and J lost 5 bases. Germline CDR1 reads DFQATT; CDR2 reads SNEGSKA (reference sequence). The data were produced by immunoSEQ multiplex PCR, yet TCRdb's version contains in-frame clones alone and is incomplete. This table holds almost 500,000 clones, approximately 91% found once. This TCR came from a woman aged 55-70 years who had recovered from COVID-19. The chain links TRBV20-1 to TRBJ1-5; 8 positions match TRBD1. Input material: PBMCs or T cells enriched from blood (not recorded which). DNA of the CDR3: TGCAGTGCTAGTCCCCCAGGGGGCTATCAGCCCCAGCATTTT. Translated, it gives CSASPPGGYQPQHF.